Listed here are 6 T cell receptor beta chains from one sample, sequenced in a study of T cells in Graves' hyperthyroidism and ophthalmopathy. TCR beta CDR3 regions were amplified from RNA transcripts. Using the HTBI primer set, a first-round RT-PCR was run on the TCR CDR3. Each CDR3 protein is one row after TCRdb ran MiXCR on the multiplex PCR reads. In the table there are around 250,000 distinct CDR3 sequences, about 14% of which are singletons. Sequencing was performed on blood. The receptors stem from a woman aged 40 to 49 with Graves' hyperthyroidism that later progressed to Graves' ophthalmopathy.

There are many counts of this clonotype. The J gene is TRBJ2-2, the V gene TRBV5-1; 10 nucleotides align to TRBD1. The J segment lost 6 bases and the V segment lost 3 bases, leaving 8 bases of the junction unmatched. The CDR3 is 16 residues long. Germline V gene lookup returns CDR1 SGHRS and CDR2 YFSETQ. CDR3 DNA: TGCGCCAGCAGCTCCCCTGGGACAGGGGCGGCCGGGGAGCTGTTTTTT. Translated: CASSSPGTGAAGELFF.

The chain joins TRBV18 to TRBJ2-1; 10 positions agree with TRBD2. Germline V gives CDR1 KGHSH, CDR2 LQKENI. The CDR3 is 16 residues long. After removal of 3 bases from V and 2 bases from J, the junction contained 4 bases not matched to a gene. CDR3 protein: CASSPLAGVPYNEQFF. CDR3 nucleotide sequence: TGTGCCAGCTCACCTCTAGCGGGAGTCCCCTACAATGAGCAGTTCTTC.

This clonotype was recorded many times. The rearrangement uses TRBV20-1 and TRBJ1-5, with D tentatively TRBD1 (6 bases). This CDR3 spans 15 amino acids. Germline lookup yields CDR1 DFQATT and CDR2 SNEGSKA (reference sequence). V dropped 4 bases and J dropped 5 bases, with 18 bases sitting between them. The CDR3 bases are TGCAGTGCTACCCAACAGGGAGTGGGCGATCAGCCCCAGCATTTT. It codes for CSATQQGVGDQPQHF.

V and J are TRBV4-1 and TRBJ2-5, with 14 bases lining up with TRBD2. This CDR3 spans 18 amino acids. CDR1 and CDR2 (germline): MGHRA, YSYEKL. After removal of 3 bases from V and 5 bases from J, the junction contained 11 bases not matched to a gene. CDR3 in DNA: TGCGCCAGCAGCCATCACCCGGGACTAGCGGGAGTCGTCGAGACCCAGTACTTC. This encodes CASSHHPGLAGVVETQYF.

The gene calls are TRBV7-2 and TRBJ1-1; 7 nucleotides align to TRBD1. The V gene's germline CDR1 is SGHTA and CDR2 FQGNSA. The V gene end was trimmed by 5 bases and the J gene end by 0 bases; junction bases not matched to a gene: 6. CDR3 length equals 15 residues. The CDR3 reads CASSIMGQLNTEAFF. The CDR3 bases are TGTGCCAGCAGCATTATGGGACAGTTGAACACTGAAGCTTTCTTT.

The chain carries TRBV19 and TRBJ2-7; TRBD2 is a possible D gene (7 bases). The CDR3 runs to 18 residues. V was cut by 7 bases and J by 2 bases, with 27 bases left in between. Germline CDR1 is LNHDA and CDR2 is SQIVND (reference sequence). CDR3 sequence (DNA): TGTGCCAGTAACAAGGGGGAATATTCTAGCGGAAAAACCTACGAGCAGTACTTC. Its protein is CASNKGEYSSGKTYEQYF.